These 14 T cell receptor beta chains were all obtained from the same sample, sequenced in a study of CD8+CD57+ T cells in acquired aplastic anemia. Researchers used genomic DNA as the template to profile TCR beta VDJ and CDR3. TCRdb recomputed calls from the reads with MiXCR, one row per CDR3 protein. The top ten clones hold 1.3% of a sample with 310,000 or so distinct CDR3 sequences, 45% to 65% of them seen once. Individuals selected for sequencing had exhibited CD8+CD57+ cell expansion on flow cytometry. The sequencing sample was made of sorted CD4+, CD8+, or CD8+CD57+ T cells (not recorded which) from PBMCs. The receptors come from a human donor with aplastic anemia.

This chain uses TRBV24-1 with TRBJ2-1; 8 bases map to TRBD1. V dropped 11 bases and J dropped 2; count of bases not matched to a gene: 10. Germline assignment: CDR1 KGHDR and CDR2 SFDVKD. The CDR3 is made up of 15 amino acids. This chain's CDR3 is CAISARGRPYNEQFF. In nucleotides, the CDR3 is TGTGCCATCAGCGCCAGGGGGCGCCCCTACAATGAGCAGTTCTTC.

V is TRBV7-2 and J is TRBJ2-5; D ambiguous. There are 14 residues in the CDR3. Trimming cost V 4 bases and J 4 bases, with 13 bases left between them. Germline V gives CDR1 SGHTA, CDR2 FQGNSA. The CDR3 DNA is TGTGCCAGCAGCTCCATACAAGGCAGAGAGACCCAGTACTTC. The encoded protein is CASSSIQGRETQYF.

The chain recombines TRBV7-2 with TRBJ2-1; unclear D gene. Trimming took off 0 bases at V and 6 bases at J, with 6 bases between the two ends. CDR3 length: 13 residues. CDR1 is SGHTA and CDR2 is FQGNSA in the germline V gene. The CDR3 sequence: CASSLASSNEQFF. DNA of the CDR3: TGTGCCAGCAGCTTAGCTAGCTCCAATGAGCAGTTCTTC.

The rearrangement links TRBV29-1 to TRBJ2-3; 8 bases are shared with TRBD1. V was clipped by 6 bases and J by 4 bases; unmatched bases: 9. Germline CDR1 reads SQVTM; CDR2 reads ANQGSEA. The CDR3 totals 14 residues. The CDR3 nucleotides read TGCAGCGTCCTCGGAGCGGACAGGGCAGATACGCAGTATTTT. Residues: CSVLGADRADTQYF.

The rearrangement uses TRBV6-6 and TRBJ1-6; the D gene is possibly TRBD1 (5 bases). CDR3 length: 14 residues. The V end lost 6 bases, the J end lost 4 bases, and 10 bases lay between the germline ends. Germline lookup yields CDR1 MNHNY and CDR2 SVGAGI (reference sequence). The CDR3 DNA sequence: TGTGCCAGCAGCGACGACAGTTATAATTCACCCCTCCACTTT. Its translation is CASSDDSYNSPLHF.

This clonotype was detected many times. The rearrangement links TRBV2 to TRBJ2-2, with 15 bases lining up with TRBD2. The junction had 6 bases not matched to a gene; V was cut back by 8 bases and J by 5 bases. This CDR3 has 16 residues. Looked up from germline, CDR1 is SNHLY and CDR2 is FYNNEI. The CDR3 region has the DNA TGTGCCAGCCACCCGGGACTAGCGGGAGGAACCGGGGAGCTGTTTTTT. Its protein is CASHPGLAGGTGELFF.

This rearrangement joins TRBV7-9 to TRBJ1-3; no firm D call. V lost 3 bases and J 6 bases, leaving 3 bases between the germline ends. The CDR3 loop spans 11 amino acids. Germline CDR1 SEHNR, CDR2 FQNEAQ (reference sequence). CDR3 in DNA: TGTGCCAGCAGCTTGGAAAACACCATATATTTT. Translating it yields CASSLENTIYF.

This clonotype has just one count. The J gene is TRBJ1-2, the V gene TRBV5-5; 7 bases are a match to TRBD1. Germline loops: CDR1 SGHKS, CDR2 YYEKEE (reference sequence). V shed 2 bases, J shed 7 bases, and the junction held 14 bases outside the gene matches. The CDR3 runs to 16 residues. CDR3 sequence: CASSLLDRVGFLGYTF. Here the CDR3 DNA reads TGTGCCAGCAGCTTACTTGACAGGGTGGGATTTCTTGGCTACACCTTC.

This rearrangement joins TRBV7-2 to TRBJ2-3, with D unclear. V was shortened by 6 bases and J by 6 bases, with 10 bases between the two germline ends. The CDR3 has 12 amino acids. Germline V gene data show CDR1 as SGHTA and CDR2 as FQGNSA. The CDR3, as DNA: TGTGCCAGCAGTTTGACACGGGATACGCAGTATTTT. Encoded protein: CASSLTRDTQYF.

The CDR3 nucleotides read TGTGCCAGTAGCCAGACCGGGACAGATTACAATGAGCAGTTCTTC. It translates to CASSQTGTDYNEQFF. The chain combines TRBV19 with TRBJ2-1; 7 bases fit TRBD1. This CDR3 spans 15 amino acids. V was clipped by 6 bases and J by 4 bases; unmatched bases: 9. Germline V gene lookup returns CDR1 LNHDA and CDR2 SQIVND (reference sequence). The variable domain in full, completed from reference TRBV19 and TRBJ2-1, reads DGGITQSPKYLFRKEGQNVTLSCEQNLNHDAMYWYRQDPGQGLRLIYYSQIVNDFQKGDIAEGYSVSREKKESFPLTVTSAQKNPTAFYLCASSQTGTDYNEQFFGPGTRLTVL.

The chain recombines TRBV15 with TRBJ2-3; D perhaps matches TRBD1 (6 bases). Germline V lookup: CDR1 LNHNV, CDR2 YYDKDF (reference sequence). The CDR3 extends over 15 amino acids. V shed 0 bases and J shed 3 bases, with 10 bases lying between them. CDR3 sequence reads: CATSRDGQGTDTQYF. CDR3 in DNA: TGTGCCACCAGCAGAGATGGGCAGGGGACAGATACGCAGTATTTT.

The chain carries TRBV12-3 or TRBV12-4 and TRBJ2-3, with 10 bases that match TRBD2. Germline trimming cut 2 bases from V and 4 bases from J; bases unmatched to any gene: 6. The CDR3 runs 16 residues. The CDR3 coding sequence is TGTGCCAGCAGTTTACATAGCGGGAGGTCGTCAGATACGCAGTATTTT. Its protein is CASSLHSGRSSDTQYF.

This clonotype was observed many times. V is TRBV20-1 and J is TRBJ1-2, with D possibly TRBD1 on 6 matching bases. Trimming took off 6 bases at V and 4 bases at J, with 12 bases between the two ends. Germline values: CDR1 DFQATT, CDR2 SNEGSKA (reference sequence). CDR3 length: 12 amino acids. CDR3 coding DNA: TGCAGTGCCCAGGACAGCGCCTATGGCTACACCTTC. It specifies CSAQDSAYGYTF.

This clonotype was picked up a small number of times. The chain is built from TRBV24-1 and TRBJ2-1; D not certain. The CDR3 length is 12 residues. V was cut by 4 bases and J by 8 bases, with 8 bases left in between. The germline gives CDR1 KGHDR, CDR2 SFDVKD. The CDR3 coding sequence is TGTGCCACCAGTGAGTACGATGATGAGCAGTTCTTC. Protein product: CATSEYDDEQFF.